This T cell receptor (beta chain) was obtained from a study of T cell repertoires in cytomegalovirus infection. Overall study: CMV infection together with matching HLA type was indicated by public TCR beta signatures. Study results and caveats: Within the response measured ex vivo, HLA-C-restricted CMV-specific TCR beta clonotypes were dominant.

There are a few counts of this clonotype. Its antigen is still unknown. There are 14 residues in the CDR3. V lost 6 bases to trimming and J lost 6 bases, with 15 bases between them. In TCRdb, the reads were re-called with MiXCR into one record per CDR3 protein. The data show more than 150,000 distinct CDR3 sequences, with 28% seen just once and under 35% held by the top ten. Sequencing was carried out using PBMCs. The source is a human donor in good health (CMV status not recorded). Some clones in this sample may be carry-over from other donors' samples. V and J are TRBV12-3 or TRBV12-4 and TRBJ1-5; the D gene is possibly TRBD1 (5 bases). The CDR3 region has the DNA TGTGCCAGCAGCTCCTTTGGGGGGAGTCAGCCCCAGCATTTT. Amino acids: CASSSFGGSQPQHF.